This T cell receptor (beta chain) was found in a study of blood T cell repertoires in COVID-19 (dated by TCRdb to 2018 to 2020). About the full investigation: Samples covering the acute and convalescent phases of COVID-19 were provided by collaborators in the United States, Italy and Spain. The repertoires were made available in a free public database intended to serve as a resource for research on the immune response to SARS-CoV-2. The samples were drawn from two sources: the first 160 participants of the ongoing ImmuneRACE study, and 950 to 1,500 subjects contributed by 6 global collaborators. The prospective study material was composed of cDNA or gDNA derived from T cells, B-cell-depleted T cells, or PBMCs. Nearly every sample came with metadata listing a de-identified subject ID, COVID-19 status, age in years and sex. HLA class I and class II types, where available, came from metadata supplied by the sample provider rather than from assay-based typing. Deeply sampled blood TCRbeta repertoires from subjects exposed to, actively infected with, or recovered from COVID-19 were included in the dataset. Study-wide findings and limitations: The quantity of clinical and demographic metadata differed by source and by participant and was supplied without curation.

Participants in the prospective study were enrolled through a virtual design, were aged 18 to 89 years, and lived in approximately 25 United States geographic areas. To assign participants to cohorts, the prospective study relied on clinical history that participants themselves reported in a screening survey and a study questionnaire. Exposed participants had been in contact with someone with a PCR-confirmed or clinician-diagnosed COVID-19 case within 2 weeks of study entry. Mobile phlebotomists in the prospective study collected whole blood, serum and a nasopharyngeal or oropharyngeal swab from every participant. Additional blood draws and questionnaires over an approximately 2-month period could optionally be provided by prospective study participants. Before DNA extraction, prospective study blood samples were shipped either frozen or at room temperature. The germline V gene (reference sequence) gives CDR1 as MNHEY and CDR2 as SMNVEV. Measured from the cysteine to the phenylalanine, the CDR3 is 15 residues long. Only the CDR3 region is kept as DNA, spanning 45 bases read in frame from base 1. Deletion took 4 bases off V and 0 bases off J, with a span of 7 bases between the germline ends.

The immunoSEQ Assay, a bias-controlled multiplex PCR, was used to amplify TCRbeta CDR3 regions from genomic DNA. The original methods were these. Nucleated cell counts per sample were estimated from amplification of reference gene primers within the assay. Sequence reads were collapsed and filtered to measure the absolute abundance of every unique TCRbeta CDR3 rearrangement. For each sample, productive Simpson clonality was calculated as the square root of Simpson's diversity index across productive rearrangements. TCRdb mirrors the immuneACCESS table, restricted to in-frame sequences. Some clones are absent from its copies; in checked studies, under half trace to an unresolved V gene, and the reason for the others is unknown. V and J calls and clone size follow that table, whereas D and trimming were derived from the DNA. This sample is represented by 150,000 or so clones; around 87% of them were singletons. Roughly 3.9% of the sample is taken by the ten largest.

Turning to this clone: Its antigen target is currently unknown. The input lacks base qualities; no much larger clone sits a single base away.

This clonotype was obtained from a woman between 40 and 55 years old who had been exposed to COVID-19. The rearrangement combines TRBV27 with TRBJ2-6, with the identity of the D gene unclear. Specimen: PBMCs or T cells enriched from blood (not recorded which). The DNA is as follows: TGTGCCAGCAGTTCTTATCCCTCTGGGGCCAACGTCCTGACTTTC. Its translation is CASSSYPSGANVLTF.